A single sample gave rise to the 7 T cell receptor beta chains below, sequenced in a study of T cells in Graves' hyperthyroidism and ophthalmopathy. RNA transcripts yielded amplified TCR beta CDR3 regions. The HTBI primer set was used in a first-round RT-PCR of the TCR CDR3. Using its own MiXCR run on the multiplex PCR reads, TCRdb lists one record per CDR3 protein. The sample holds fewer than 350,000 distinct CDR3 sequences, about 19% seen once. The specimen was blood. These receptors were collected from a man aged 50 to 60 with Graves' ophthalmopathy.

V gene TRBV20-1 combines with J gene TRBJ2-1; D gene ambiguous. V dropped 5 bases and J dropped 1 base, with 9 bases sitting between them. CDR1 is DFQATT, CDR2 SNEGSKA, per germline (reference sequence). CDR3 length equals 13 residues. This CDR3 reads CSADWGSYNEQFF. CDR3 coding DNA: TGCAGTGCTGACTGGGGTTCCTACAATGAGCAGTTCTTC.

This clonotype was found many times. The V gene is TRBV28, the J gene TRBJ1-1; a possible D gene is TRBD1 (5 bases). Deletions cut 4 bases from V and 0 bases from J, with 12 bases between. CDR1 MDHEN and CDR2 SYDVKM come from the germline V gene. The CDR3 spans 15 residues. CDR3: CASSSAQVMNTEAFF. The CDR3 bases are TGTGCCAGCAGTTCAGCACAGGTCATGAACACTGAAGCTTTCTTT.

This clonotype has ten or more counts. J is TRBJ1-1 and V is TRBV27, with D hard to call. V was shortened by 5 bases and J by 4 bases, with 17 bases between the two germline ends. The CDR3 loop spans 15 amino acids. From germline, CDR1 is MNHEY and CDR2 SMNVEV (reference sequence). CDR3 sequence (DNA): TGTGCCAGCAGTCTACTCCGGGTCCAAGTCACTGAAGCTTTCTTT. Protein sequence: CASSLLRVQVTEAFF.

Ten or more counts support this clonotype. The CDR3 nucleotides are TGTGCCAGCGCGACGGAGAGTATCTATGGCTACACCTTC. Its protein product is CASATESIYGYTF. The chain employs TRBV18 and TRBJ1-2; no definite D call. Germline values: CDR1 KGHSH, CDR2 LQKENI. This CDR3 has 13 amino acids. The germline V and J ends were trimmed by 8 bases and 4 bases, with 14 bases remaining between them.

Note on this clonotype: The junction shows a germline mismatch at one end, possibly a read error. This chain connects TRBV3-1 to TRBJ2-1; the match to TRBD2 covers 14 bases. The CDR3 contains 16 residues. Germline assignment: CDR1 LGHDT and CDR2 YNNKEL (reference sequence). CDR3 bases: TGTGCCTGCAGCCACCGGACTAGCGGGAGGTACAATGAGCAGTTCTTC. This encodes CACSHRTSGRYNEQFF.

This clonotype was seen ten or more times. In DNA, the CDR3 is TGCGCCAGCAGCTGGAACTCAGGGGGCGCTACCGGGGAGCTGTTTTTT. This encodes CASSWNSGGATGELFF. This chain links TRBV5-1 with TRBJ2-2; 8 nucleotides match TRBD1. Losses at the gene ends were 3 bases for V and 5 bases for J; bases not matched to a gene: 9. This CDR3 is 16 amino acids long. CDR1 is SGHRS, CDR2 YFSETQ, per germline.

This clonotype was seen repeatedly, ten times or more. This chain connects TRBV30 to TRBJ2-1; TRBD2 matches at 12 bases. The junction had 3 bases not matched to a gene; V was cut back by 4 bases and J by 2 bases. This CDR3 is 15 amino acids long. From germline, CDR1 is GTSNPN and CDR2 SVGIG (reference sequence). Written as DNA, the CDR3 is TGTGCCTGGACTCGACTAGCGGGAGCCTACAATGAGCAGTTCTTC. Translated: CAWTRLAGAYNEQFF.